The present entry profiles one TCR beta chain with its context. The validation cohort, a group of over a hundred subjects, included the donors and was separate from the roughly 620-subject first cohort. This record belongs to a study of cytomegalovirus exposure and HLA in healthy donors. Germline assignment: CDR1 MGHRA and CDR2 YSYEKL. The length of the CDR3 is 15 residues. Trimming stripped 4 bases from V and 1 base from J, with 13 bases between. Using immunoSEQ multiplex PCR, the repertoire was profiled, and TCRdb retains in-frame clones only, with some absent. The top ten hold more than 1% of the sample, which has about 130,000 clones, 89% seen once.

Input material: PBMCs. This TCR was sampled from a woman aged 18-30 years in good health and CMV-seronegative. The rearrangement links TRBV4-1 to TRBJ1-1, with D possibly matching TRBD1 (6 bases). Written as DNA, the CDR3 is TGCGCCAGCAGCCTAGACAGGTTTGGGAACACTGAAGCTTTCTTT. Translation: CASSLDRFGNTEAFF.